This entry concerns a single T cell receptor (beta chain). This CDR3 region has 13 residues. The V segment lost 4 bases and the J segment 2 bases; nucleotides outside the gene matches: 1. Germline loops: CDR1 LNHDA, CDR2 SQIVND (reference sequence). The data stem from a study of blood T cell repertoires in COVID-19. The method was immunoSEQ multiplex PCR; TCRdb's version includes in-frame clones alone and lacks a portion of them. The sample records a few hundred thousand clones, roughly 85% being singletons. This chain uses TRBV19 with TRBJ2-5; 7 bases line up with TRBD1. What was sequenced was peripheral blood. The clonotype comes from a woman younger than 35 with acute or convalescent COVID-19. The CDR3 protein is CASSRQGQETQYF. The CDR3 bases are TGTGCCAGTAGTAGACAGGGACAAGAGACCCAGTACTTC.